These 27 T cell receptor beta chains came from one sample sequenced in a study of T cells in Graves' hyperthyroidism and ophthalmopathy. Amplified TCR beta CDR3 regions came from RNA transcripts. The TCR CDR3 was amplified in a first-round RT-PCR using the HTBI primer set. TCRdb re-derived calls from the multiplex PCR reads in MiXCR, one entry per CDR3 protein. The table includes 20,000 to 30,000 distinct CDR3 sequences, less than 45% detected once. The sequenced material came from blood. These receptors all stem from a woman aged 30 to 39 with Graves' hyperthyroidism.

This clonotype occurred a few times. The chain is built from TRBV9 and TRBJ2-7, with D tentatively TRBD1 (5 bases). V was trimmed by 8 bases and J by 1 base, leaving 19 bases between them. CDR1 and CDR2 from the germline V gene are SGDLS and YYNGEE. This CDR3 comprises 15 residues. The CDR3 sequence is CASSGSTKGSYEQYF. The CDR3 DNA reads TGTGCCAGTAGTGGTAGTACTAAGGGGTCCTACGAGCAGTACTTC.

This clonotype was recorded many times. Sequence at one end of the junction differs from germline and may be a read error. The genes are TRBV11-3 and TRBJ1-4; the D gene is possibly TRBD1 (5 bases). Germline CDR1 is SGHNT and CDR2 is YENEEA. The CDR3 runs to 11 residues. This CDR3 is CASSVDSKLFF. Here the CDR3 DNA reads TGTGCCAGCAGCGTAGACAGCAAACTGTTTTTT.

This clonotype was seen ten or more times. The V and J genes are TRBV20-1 and TRBJ2-3, with D tentatively TRBD2 (6 bases). The CDR3 extends over 15 amino acids. Trimming left V 3 bases short and J 0 bases short, with 13 bases between. The germline gives CDR1 DFQATT, CDR2 SNEGSKA (reference sequence). CDR3 in amino acids: CSASRGGISTDTQYF. In DNA form, the CDR3 reads TGCAGTGCTAGTCGGGGCGGGATTAGCACAGATACGCAGTATTTT.

By share, this clonotype ranks as medium-sized. This chain joins TRBV20-1 and TRBJ1-5, with 8 bases identical to TRBD1. The CDR3 totals 12 residues. J gave up 15 bases and V 1 base, and 8 bases lay outside the gene matches. From germline, CDR1 is DFQATT and CDR2 SNEGSKA (reference sequence). CDR3 bases: TGCAGTGCTAGAGGTCAGGGGGCGAGGTCGCATTTT. The encoded protein is CSARGQGARSHF.

This clonotype appeared many times. The CDR3 here is CASSLASGGGLFF. In DNA, the CDR3 is TGTGCCAGCAGTTTAGCATCAGGGGGCGGACTGTTTTTT. J is TRBJ1-4 and V is TRBV12-3 or TRBV12-4, with 8 positions matching TRBD1. CDR3 length: 13 amino acids. With 0 bases clipped from V and 13 bases from J, the junction kept 4 bases outside the gene matches.

Ten or more counts support this clonotype. This chain links TRBV6-5 with TRBJ1-5; D gene unclear. Deletions cut 6 bases from V and 0 bases from J, with 9 bases between. The CDR3 contains 14 residues. Germline V CDR1 and CDR2: MNHEY, SVGAGI. The CDR3 coding sequence is TGTGCCAGCAGCGACCCATATAGCAATCAGCCCCAGCATTTT. Its protein product is CASSDPYSNQPQHF.

This clonotype has ten or more counts. This chain uses TRBV6-1 with TRBJ2-7, with 8 positions matching TRBD1. J gave up 2 bases and V 5 bases, and 8 bases lay outside the gene matches. This CDR3 is 15 amino acids long. From germline, CDR1 is MNHNS and CDR2 SASEGT. The CDR3 nucleotides are TGTGCCAGCAGTATCGACAGGGGTCTAACCTACGAGCAGTACTTC. It yields the protein CASSIDRGLTYEQYF.

This clonotype has only a few counts. V is TRBV28 and J is TRBJ2-1, with TRBD2 identical over 11 bases. From germline, CDR1 is MDHEN and CDR2 SYDVKM. Trimming took 5 bases from V and 1 from J; bases not matched to a gene: 7. This CDR3 has 17 residues. The chain's CDR3 is CASSQSTSGISYNEQFF. In DNA form, the CDR3 reads TGTGCCAGCAGTCAATCGACTAGCGGGATATCCTACAATGAGCAGTTCTTC.

This clonotype was detected many times. The J gene is TRBJ2-3, the V gene TRBV11-2, with 12 bases lining up with TRBD2. With V trimmed by 6 bases and J by 2 bases, 6 bases remained unmatched. This CDR3 has 16 residues. Germline V gene lookup returns CDR1 SGHAT and CDR2 FQNNGV. CDR3 nucleotide sequence: TGTGCCAGCAGGCGACTAGCGGGAGTGGTCACAGATACGCAGTATTTT. Its protein is CASRRLAGVVTDTQYF.

The chain couples TRBV5-4 to TRBJ2-1, with D perhaps assigned TRBD1 or TRBD2 (5 bases each). The CDR3 is 13 residues long. CDR1 is SGHNT, CDR2 YYREEE, per germline (reference sequence). Deletions cut 2 bases from V and 7 bases from J, with 10 bases between. CDR3 region: CASSFDWGNEQFF. CDR3 nucleotide sequence: TGTGCCAGCAGCTTCGACTGGGGGAATGAGCAGTTCTTC. Filled out from reference TRBV5-4 and TRBJ2-1, the complete variable domain reads ETGVTQSPTHLIKTRGQQVTLRCSSQSGHNTVSWYQQALGQGPQFIFQYYREEENGRGNFPPRFSGLQFPNYSSELNVNALELDDSALYLCASSFDWGNEQFFGPGTRLTVL.

The sample holds a few counts of this clonotype. The chain is built from TRBV9 and TRBJ1-6, with D perhaps TRBD1 (5 bases). V shed 0 bases and J shed 4 bases, with 14 bases lying between them. The CDR3 sequence is 17 residues long. Germline-derived CDR1 and CDR2 are SGDLS and YYNGEE. CDR3 residues: CASSVDEGATYNSPLHF. CDR3 DNA: TGTGCCAGCAGCGTAGATGAAGGGGCGACTTATAATTCACCCCTCCACTTT.

In this sample, this clonotype turned up many times. The chain couples TRBV6-1 to TRBJ2-5, with a weak D call TRBD1 (5 bases). The V gene's germline CDR1 is MNHNS and CDR2 SASEGT. The V end was cut by 2 bases, the J end by 1 base, with 8 bases between. This CDR3 is 14 amino acids long. The chain's CDR3 is CASSEWGLQETQYF. CDR3 bases: TGTGCCAGCAGTGAATGGGGCCTCCAAGAGACCCAGTACTTC.

The table lists this clonotype with many counts. The rearrangement uses TRBV6-5 and TRBJ2-7; tentatively, D is TRBD1 (5 bases). V lost 6 bases, J lost 0 bases, and 15 bases lay in between. Germline lookup yields CDR1 MNHEY and CDR2 SVGAGI. The CDR3 extends over 15 amino acids. DNA for the CDR3: TGTGCCAGCAGCCCTCGGTCTAGGGGCTCCTACGAGCAGTACTTC. It encodes CASSPRSRGSYEQYF.

Turning to this clonotype: One junction end disagrees with the germline gene, perhaps due to a read error. The J gene is TRBJ2-3, the V gene TRBV5-1, with D perhaps matching TRBD1 (6 bases). This CDR3 comprises 13 residues. Germline assignment: CDR1 SGHRS and CDR2 YFSETQ. CDR3 DNA: TGCGCCAGCGGCTTGAGGGGGACAGATACGCAGTATTTT. Translating gives CASGLRGTDTQYF.

This chain joins TRBV7-9 and TRBJ2-3; TRBD1 might be the D (5 bases). V was trimmed by 5 bases and J by 5 bases, leaving 8 bases between them. This CDR3 spans 12 amino acids. Germline V gene lookup returns CDR1 SEHNR and CDR2 FQNEAQ (reference sequence). Written as DNA, the CDR3 is TGTGCCAGCAGCCGCAGGGAAGATACGCAGTATTTT. Protein product: CASSRREDTQYF.

This clonotype was recorded many times. V is TRBV6-2 or TRBV6-3 and J is TRBJ1-1; no clear D gene. CDR1 and CDR2 from the germline V gene are MNHEY and SVGEGT. The CDR3 has 13 residues. Between the trimmed V and J ends, which lost 7 bases and 1 base, there was a span of 10 bases. The CDR3 loop is CASIGGENTEAFF. The CDR3 DNA is TGTGCCAGCATCGGCGGGGAGAACACTGAAGCTTTCTTT.

This clonotype is medium-sized by share. The chain has TRBV19 and TRBJ2-4; D may be TRBD1 or TRBD2 (5 bases each). V lost 5 bases to trimming and J lost 3 bases, with 17 bases between them. This CDR3 comprises 16 residues. Germline V gene data show CDR1 as LNHDA and CDR2 as SQIVND (reference sequence). The CDR3 spells CASSLRGTLGKNIQYF. CDR3 nucleotide sequence: TGTGCCAGTAGTCTGAGGGGAACGTTAGGCAAAAACATTCAGTACTTC.

The V and J genes are TRBV9 and TRBJ2-1, with D unresolved. The length of the CDR3 is 13 residues. Trimming took 0 bases from V and 6 from J, leaving 7 bases between them. CDR1 and CDR2 from the germline V gene are SGDLS and YYNGEE. CDR3 protein: CASSVGQLNEQFF. CDR3 DNA sequence: TGTGCCAGCAGCGTAGGGCAGCTCAATGAGCAGTTCTTC.

This clonotype appeared many times. V usage is TRBV7-9 and J usage is TRBJ2-1, with D possibly TRBD2 on 6 matching bases. Trimming stripped 5 bases from V and 10 bases from J, with 21 bases between. The CDR3 spans 15 residues. The V gene's germline CDR1 is SEHNR and CDR2 FQNEAQ (reference sequence). The CDR3 bases are TGTGCCAGCAGCGCCGGAGGGGAACACGGCCGGGAGCAGTTCTTC. This codes for CASSAGGEHGREQFF. Full variable domain (outside the CDR3, taken from reference TRBV7-9 and TRBJ2-1): DTGVSQNPRHKITKRGQNVTFRCDPISEHNRLYWYRQTLGQGPEFLTYFQNEAQLEKSRLLSDRFSAERPKGSFSTLEIQRTEQGDSAMYLCASSAGGEHGREQFFGPGTRLTVL.

This clonotype is medium-sized within its sample. The J gene is TRBJ1-1, the V gene TRBV9; TRBD1 might be the D (6 bases). Trimming shortened V by 1 base and J by 4 bases, and 8 bases separated the two germline ends. The CDR3 loop spans 13 amino acids. CDR1 is SGDLS, CDR2 YYNGEE, per germline. The CDR3 nucleotides are TGTGCCAGCAGCGTATGGGACACCACTGAAGCTTTCTTT. This gives the protein CASSVWDTTEAFF.

The CDR3 nucleotides are TGTGCCAGCTCCCGGGCCGAAGCGGGGATACTCACAGATACGCAGTATTTT. Protein product: CASSRAEAGILTDTQYF. The chain is built from TRBV18 and TRBJ2-3; TRBD2 matches 7 bases. Germline lookup yields CDR1 KGHSH and CDR2 LQKENI. J was trimmed by 2 bases and V by 6 bases; bases with no gene match: 14. The CDR3 is 17 residues long.

This chain joins TRBV10-1 and TRBJ1-2; D gene uncertain. V was cut by 4 bases and J by 12 bases, with 12 bases left in between. The CDR3 contains 11 residues. CDR1 WNHNN and CDR2 SYGVQD come from the germline V gene (reference sequence). Here the CDR3 DNA reads TGCGCCAGCAGTGGAACAACTGGAAACACCTTC. It translates to CASSGTTGNTF.

In regard to this clonotype: This could be a read error, since a much larger clone is one nucleotide away. J is TRBJ2-7 and V is TRBV18, with 9 positions matching TRBD2. The germline V gene encodes CDR1 KGHSH and CDR2 LQKENI. This CDR3 is built from 15 residues. With 1 base clipped from V and 3 bases from J, the junction kept 4 bases outside the gene matches. In DNA, the CDR3 is TGTGCCAGCTCACCACGAACTAGCGGGCACTACGAGCAGTACGTC. Translation gives CASSPRTSGHYEQYV.

The chain recombines TRBV10-1 with TRBJ2-4; a weak D match, TRBD1 (6 bases). Trimming left V 4 bases short and J 5 bases short, with 18 bases between. CDR1 and CDR2 (germline): WNHNN, SYGVQD (reference sequence). The CDR3 loop spans 16 amino acids. CDR3 region: CASSGKDREGENIQYF. The CDR3 DNA is TGCGCCAGCAGTGGCAAGGACAGAGAAGGGGAAAACATTCAGTACTTC.

The gene calls are TRBV6-5 and TRBJ2-1; D gene ambiguous. Trimming left V 4 bases short and J 9 bases short, with 7 bases between. The V gene's germline CDR1 is MNHEY and CDR2 SVGAGI. There are 11 residues in the CDR3. The CDR3 DNA follows: TGTGCCAGCAGTTGGGCGGCTGAGCAGTTCTTC. The encoded protein is CASSWAAEQFF.

This clonotype is labeled as medium-sized. The rearrangement links TRBV20-1 to TRBJ1-5, with D perhaps TRBD1 (5 bases). The CDR3 spans 14 residues. Trimming took off 1 base at V and 9 bases at J, with 16 bases between the two ends. The V gene's germline CDR1 is DFQATT and CDR2 SNEGSKA (reference sequence). The CDR3 coding sequence is TGCAGTGCTAGAGCGGGACCGGTGAATGGGCCCCAGCATTTT. It specifies CSARAGPVNGPQHF.

Notes on this clonotype: A junction end diverges from the germline sequence, so it may reflect a read error. The V and J genes are TRBV19 and TRBJ1-2; no clear D. The CDR3 length is 15 residues. CDR1 is LNHDA and CDR2 is SQIVND in the germline V gene (reference sequence). DNA of the CDR3: TGTACCAGTAGTATATTCTTATGTGCTAACTATGGCTACACCTTC. This codes for CTSSIFLCANYGYTF.